The present TCR beta chain was sequenced within a study of CXCR3-negative and CXCR3-positive naive CD8 T cells. Study-wide results and caveats: Hydrophobicity was higher for TRB CDR3s found in CXCR3-positive naive cells than in CXCR3-negative naive cells. Because surface CD5 did not distinguish the naive subsets, TCR strength was inferred from TRB CDR3 properties. Relative to memory CD8+ cells, whose diversity was much lower, both naive subsets had comparably high diversity.

Via 5' RACE with UMI labels, TRB cDNA libraries were prepared. With the 5' RACE reads reprocessed, TCRdb shows one record per CDR3 protein and no DNA. The sample's table shows 130,000 to 150,000 distinct CDR3 sequences. This CDR3 region has 16 residues. The germline V gene has CDR1 SGHNT and CDR2 YYREEE (reference sequence). On this clonotype: Its antigen remains unknown.

This sequence was found in a human donor in good health. Some clones in this sample may be carry-over from other donors' samples. Sample: naive CXCR3+ CD8+ T cells from blood. As to subset: CD45RO-CCR7+CD27+CD95- naive CD8+ T cells expressing CXCR3 (TNR3+). The chain links TRBV5-4 to TRBJ2-1; TCRdb lists TRBD2, though no DNA is available to test this call. The CDR3 loop is CASSSLAGASYNEQFF.